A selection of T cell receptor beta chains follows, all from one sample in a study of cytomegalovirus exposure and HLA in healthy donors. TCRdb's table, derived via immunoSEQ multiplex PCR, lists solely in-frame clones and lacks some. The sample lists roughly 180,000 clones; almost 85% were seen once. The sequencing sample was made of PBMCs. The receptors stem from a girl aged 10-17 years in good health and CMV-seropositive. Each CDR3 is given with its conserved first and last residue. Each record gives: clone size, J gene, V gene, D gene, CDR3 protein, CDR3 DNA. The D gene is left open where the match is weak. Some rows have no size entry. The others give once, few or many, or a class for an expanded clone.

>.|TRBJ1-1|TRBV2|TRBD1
CASRGTGAPWAEAFF
TGTGCCAGCAGGGGTACAGGGGCCCCTTGGGCTGAAGCTTTCTTT
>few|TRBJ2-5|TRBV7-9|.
CASSLTVAQETQYF
TGTGCCAGCAGCCTAACAGTGGCCCAAGAGACCCAGTACTTC
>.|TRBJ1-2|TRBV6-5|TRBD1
CASKPGQGRSYGYTF
TGTGCCAGCAAACCGGGACAGGGTCGGTCCTATGGCTACACCTTC
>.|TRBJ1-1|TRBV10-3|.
CAISDRVEAFF
TGTGCCATCAGTGACAGGGTAGAAGCTTTCTTT
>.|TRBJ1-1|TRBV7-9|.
CASSPQVAEAFF
TGTGCCAGCAGCCCACAGGTCGCTGAAGCTTTCTTT
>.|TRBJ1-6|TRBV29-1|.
CSVDRATYNSPLHF
TGCAGCGTTGACAGGGCTACCTATAATTCACCCCTCCACTTT
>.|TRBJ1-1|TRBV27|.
CASSMGPAGVLTEAFF
TGTGCCAGCAGTATGGGTCCGGCGGGGGTCCTCACTGAAGCTTTCTTT
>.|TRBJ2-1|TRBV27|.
CASSFGQPGNEQFF
TGTGCCAGCAGTTTTGGGCAGCCTGGGAATGAGCAGTTCTTC
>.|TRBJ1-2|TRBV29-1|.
CSAKTTYGYTF
TGCAGCGCTAAGACAACCTATGGCTACACCTTC
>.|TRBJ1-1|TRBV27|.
CASTTPQGGNTEAFF
TGTGCCAGCACCACCCCTCAGGGAGGGAACACTGAAGCTTTCTTT
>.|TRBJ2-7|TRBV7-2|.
CASSLREVGTISYEQYF
TGTGCCAGCAGCTTACGGGAGGTTGGGACAATCTCCTACGAGCAGTACTTC
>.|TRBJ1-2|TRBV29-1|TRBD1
CSVEDQGVRSYGYTF
TGCAGCGTTGAAGACCAGGGGGTTAGAAGCTATGGCTACACCTTC
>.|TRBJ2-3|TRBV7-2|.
CASSLAVTLGTDTQYF
TGTGCCAGCAGCTTAGCAGTAACGCTAGGCACAGATACGCAGTATTTT
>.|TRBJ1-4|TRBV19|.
CASSIWGRTEKLFF
TGTGCCAGTAGTATTTGGGGGAGGACGGAAAAACTGTTTTTT
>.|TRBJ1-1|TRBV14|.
CASSQSLPRVQTAFF
TGTGCCAGCAGCCAATCTCTTCCGAGGGTGCAAACGGCTTTCTTT
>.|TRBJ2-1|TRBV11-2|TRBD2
CASSLVGGENNEQFF
TGTGCCAGCAGCTTAGTGGGGGGGGAGAACAATGAGCAGTTCTTC
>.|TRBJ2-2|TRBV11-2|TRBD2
CASRFSGGAGGELFF
TGTGCCAGCAGATTTAGCGGGGGGGCCGGCGGGGAGCTGTTTTTT
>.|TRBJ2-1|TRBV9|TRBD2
CASSIGAAGGRDEQFF
TGTGCCAGCAGCATAGGGGCGGCGGGGGGGCGGGATGAGCAGTTCTTC
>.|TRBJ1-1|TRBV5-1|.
CASSLGATEAFF
TGCGCCAGCAGCTTAGGAGCGACTGAAGCTTTCTTT
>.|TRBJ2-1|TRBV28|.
CASSLFILGASYNEQFF
TGTGCCAGCAGTTTATTCATCTTGGGCGCCTCCTACAATGAGCAGTTCTTC
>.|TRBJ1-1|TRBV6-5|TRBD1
CASSYQGTGWDTEAFF
TGTGCCAGCAGTTACCAGGGGACAGGGTGGGACACTGAAGCTTTCTTT
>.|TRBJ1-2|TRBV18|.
CASSPQQDSNYGYTF
TGTGCCAGCTCACCCCAACAGGACAGTAACTATGGCTACACCTTC